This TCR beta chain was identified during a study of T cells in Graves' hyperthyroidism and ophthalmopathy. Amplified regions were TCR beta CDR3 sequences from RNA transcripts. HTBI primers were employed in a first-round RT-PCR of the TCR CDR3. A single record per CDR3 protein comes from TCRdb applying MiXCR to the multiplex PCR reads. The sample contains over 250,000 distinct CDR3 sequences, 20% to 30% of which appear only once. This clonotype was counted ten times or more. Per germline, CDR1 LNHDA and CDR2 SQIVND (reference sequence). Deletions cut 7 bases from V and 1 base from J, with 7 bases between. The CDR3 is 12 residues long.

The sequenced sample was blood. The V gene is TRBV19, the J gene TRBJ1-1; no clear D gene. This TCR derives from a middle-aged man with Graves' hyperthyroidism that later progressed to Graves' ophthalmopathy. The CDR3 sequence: CASKGENTEAFF. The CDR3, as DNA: TGTGCCAGTAAGGGCGAGAACACTGAAGCTTTCTTT. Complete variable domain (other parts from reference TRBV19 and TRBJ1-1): DGGITQSPKYLFRKEGQNVTLSCEQNLNHDAMYWYRQDPGQGLRLIYYSQIVNDFQKGDIAEGYSVSREKKESFPLTVTSAQKNPTAFYLCASKGENTEAFFGQGTRLTVV.